These 24 T cell receptor beta chains share one sample of origin, sequenced in a study of blood T cell repertoires in COVID-19. Sequencing used immunoSEQ multiplex PCR; TCRdb keeps in-frame clones, though not all of them. The sample has more than 350,000 clones; roughly 88% are singletons. Sample: PBMCs or T cells enriched from blood (not recorded which). The origin of the receptors is a woman aged 18-35 years who had been exposed to COVID-19.

The CDR3 DNA follows: TGTGCCAGTGCCACAGGGGGCAGTCACAATGAGCAGTTCTTC. Translating gives CASATGGSHNEQFF. The chain combines TRBV7-9 with TRBJ2-1; the match to TRBD1 covers 9 bases. CDR1 and CDR2 from the germline V gene are SEHNR and FQNEAQ (reference sequence). This CDR3 is 14 amino acids long. The V and J ends lost 9 bases and 5 bases, in that order; junction bases with no gene match: 8.

J is TRBJ1-6 and V is TRBV28; D is unresolved. This CDR3 comprises 16 residues. The germline V and J ends were trimmed by 6 bases and 2 bases, with 14 bases remaining between them. The germline V gene encodes CDR1 MDHEN and CDR2 SYDVKM. The CDR3 loop is CASRSYREPYNSPLHF. The CDR3 DNA sequence: TGTGCCAGCAGATCGTACCGGGAGCCCTATAATTCACCCCTCCACTTT.

The J gene is TRBJ2-3, the V gene TRBV7-9, with D perhaps matching TRBD2 (6 bases). V shed 1 base and J shed 8 bases, with 7 bases lying between them. CDR1 is SEHNR and CDR2 is FQNEAQ in the germline V gene (reference sequence). The CDR3 length is 12 residues. CDR3 in amino acids: CASSLDGGTQYF. The CDR3 coding sequence is TGTGCCAGCAGCTTAGACGGGGGTACGCAGTATTTT.

The chain combines TRBV12-3 or TRBV12-4 with TRBJ2-1, with D uncertain. The CDR3 has 11 residues. The V end was cut by 3 bases, the J end by 9 bases, with 6 bases between. CDR3 sequence: CASSLGLEQFF. The DNA for the CDR3 is TGTGCCAGCAGTTTGGGCCTTGAGCAGTTCTTC.

This clone was detected a few times. This chain joins TRBV5-1 and TRBJ2-7; D is perhaps TRBD1 (6 bases). Germline-derived CDR1 and CDR2 are SGHRS and YFSETQ. There are 13 residues in the CDR3. V was clipped by 2 bases and J by 2 bases, with 8 bases between them. CDR3 residues: CASSFTGTYEQYF. The DNA for the CDR3 is TGCGCCAGCAGCTTCACAGGGACCTACGAGCAGTACTTC.

The chain has TRBV4-1 and TRBJ1-1, with unresolved D. Germline-derived CDR1 and CDR2 are MGHRA and YSYEKL. The V and J ends lost 1 base and 4 bases respectively, with 10 bases between them. The length of the CDR3 is 14 residues. The CDR3 sequence: CASSQVTGGTEAFF. The CDR3 nucleotides read TGCGCCAGCAGCCAAGTAACGGGAGGCACTGAAGCTTTCTTT.

This clone was recorded once. The V and J genes are TRBV7-9 and TRBJ2-5, with 7 bases that match TRBD1. CDR1 is SEHNR, CDR2 FQNEAQ, per germline (reference sequence). Trimming cost V 0 bases and J 4 bases; bases outside gene matches: 8. The CDR3 sequence is 16 residues long. The CDR3 region has the DNA TGTGCCAGCAGCTTAGCGACAGGGTGGAAGGGAGAGACCCAGTACTTC. Amino acid sequence: CASSLATGWKGETQYF.

The CDR3 sequence: CASSYSGLAGNEQFF. In DNA form, the CDR3 reads TGTGCCAGCAGTTACTCTGGTCTAGCGGGTAATGAGCAGTTCTTC. The chain recombines TRBV6-5 with TRBJ2-1; 8 nucleotides match TRBD2. CDR3 length: 15 residues. Germline V CDR1 and CDR2: MNHEY, SVGAGI. With V trimmed by 0 bases and J by 7 bases, 5 bases remained unmatched.

Details on this clone: At one boundary the junction diverges from the germline segment, which might be a read error. The chain is built from TRBV7-7 and TRBJ2-1, with 10 bases that match TRBD2. The germline CDR1 and CDR2 sequences are SSHAT and FNYEAQ (reference sequence). The CDR3 sequence is 16 residues long. CDR3 DNA: TGTGCTAGCAGCTTAGCGGGACTAGCGCCTTACAATGAGCAGTTCTTC. Protein: CASSLAGLAPYNEQFF.

The chain recombines TRBV7-2 with TRBJ2-2; 12 bases are shared with TRBD2. Germline CDR1 SGHTA, CDR2 FQGNSA. V lost 0 bases, J lost 4 bases, and 6 bases stayed unmatched. The CDR3 totals 18 residues. CDR3 in DNA: TGTGCCAGCAGCTTAGCTACTAGCGGGAGGTCGGGCACCGGGGAGCTGTTTTTT. As protein: CASSLATSGRSGTGELFF. Together with reference TRBV7-2 and TRBJ2-2, the CDR3 gives the full variable domain: GAGVSQSPSNKVTEKGKDVELRCDPISGHTALYWYRQSLGQGLEFLIYFQGNSAPDKSGLPSDRFSAERTGGSVSTLTIQRTQQEDSAVYLCASSLATSGRSGTGELFFGEGSRLTVL.

The gene calls are TRBV28 and TRBJ1-5; D call uncertain. The CDR3 covers 17 residues. Trimming removed 1 base at V and 0 bases at J, with 13 bases between. The germline CDR1 and CDR2 sequences are MDHEN and SYDVKM. In DNA form, the CDR3 reads TGTGCCAGCAGTTTATTCCTCAACAGTTATAGCAATCAGCCCCAGCATTTT. It specifies CASSLFLNSYSNQPQHF.

With regard to this clone: This sample includes further DNA sequences coding for the same CDR3. The V call is TRBV6-5, the J call TRBJ2-7; TRBD1 matches at 7 bases. Per the germline V gene, CDR1 is MNHEY and CDR2 is SVGAGI. The CDR3 runs to 15 residues. The trim removed 0 bases at V and 4 bases at J, leaving 6 bases unmatched. CDR3 coding DNA: TGTGCCAGCAGTTACTCGCAGACAGGGTCATACGAGCAGTACTTC. Its protein product is CASSYSQTGSYEQYF.

This chain links TRBV18 with TRBJ1-2, with D possibly TRBD1 on 5 matching bases. Germline CDR1 and CDR2: KGHSH and LQKENI. This CDR3 spans 14 amino acids. Trimming pared 2 bases from V and 2 bases from J, leaving 9 bases between. As DNA, the CDR3 is TGTGCCAGCTCACCAGCAGGGAAAAACTATGGCTACACCTTC. This sequence encodes CASSPAGKNYGYTF.

The rearrangement joins TRBV4-1 to TRBJ2-5, with 7 bases fitting TRBD2. The junction had 4 bases not matched to a gene; V was cut back by 1 base and J by 5 bases. CDR3 length equals 14 residues. CDR1 and CDR2 (germline): MGHRA, YSYEKL. The DNA of the CDR3 is TGCGCCAGCAGCCAAGGTTGGGGGGGGGAGACCCAGTACTTC. Translated, it gives CASSQGWGGETQYF.

The chain couples TRBV7-9 to TRBJ2-7, with D possibly being TRBD2 (6 bases). Germline lookup yields CDR1 SEHNR and CDR2 FQNEAQ (reference sequence). The CDR3 is 15 residues long. Trimming left V 1 base short and J 5 bases short, with 15 bases between. The CDR3 loop is CASSLEGTPSHEQYF. In nucleotides, the CDR3 is TGTGCCAGCAGCTTAGAGGGGACTCCTTCCCACGAGCAGTACTTC.

The chain is built from TRBV2 and TRBJ1-1, with D possibly being TRBD1 (5 bases). Trimming took 5 bases from V and 2 from J, leaving 15 bases between them. Germline CDR1 and CDR2: SNHLY and FYNNEI. This CDR3 comprises 15 residues. The CDR3 region has the DNA TGTGCCAGCAGTCTCGCAGGGTGGGGAAACACTGAAGCTTTCTTT. Translated, it gives CASSLAGWGNTEAFF.

This clone was recorded a few times. The V call is TRBV24-1, the J call TRBJ2-7; TRBD1 matches 9 bases. Germline V lookup: CDR1 KGHDR, CDR2 SFDVKD. The CDR3 has 16 residues. The V segment lost 4 bases and the J segment 6 bases; nucleotides outside the gene matches: 12. The CDR3 spells CATSEGTGSRGGEQYF. Written as DNA, the CDR3 is TGTGCCACCAGTGAGGGGACAGGGTCCCGTGGGGGCGAGCAGTACTTC.

This rearrangement joins TRBV7-2 to TRBJ2-1, with 11 bases fitting TRBD2. CDR1 SGHTA and CDR2 FQGNSA come from the germline V gene. J gave up 2 bases and V 6 bases, and 6 bases lay outside the gene matches. The CDR3 contains 16 residues. CDR3 sequence (DNA): TGTGCCAGCAGGCCTCCGGGACTAGCGGCCTACAATGAGCAGTTCTTC. Amino acid sequence: CASRPPGLAAYNEQFF.

V usage is TRBV7-9 and J usage is TRBJ1-2; D not resolved. Between the trimmed V and J ends, which lost 1 base and 4 bases, there was a span of 10 bases. Germline values: CDR1 SEHNR, CDR2 FQNEAQ (reference sequence). The CDR3 is 14 residues long. CDR3 in amino acids: CASSLGVQSYGYTF. DNA of the CDR3: TGTGCCAGCAGCTTAGGGGTACAGTCCTATGGCTACACCTTC.

The chain uses TRBV18 and TRBJ1-3; D is perhaps TRBD1 (5 bases). The V and J ends lost 4 bases and 0 bases respectively, with 10 bases between them. The germline CDR1 and CDR2 sequences are KGHSH and LQKENI. This CDR3 comprises 15 residues. The CDR3 is CASSRLTDSGNTIYF. The CDR3 DNA is TGTGCCAGCTCACGACTGACAGACTCTGGAAACACCATATATTTT.

J is TRBJ1-2 and V is TRBV28; weak D call: TRBD1 (6 bases). CDR1 is MDHEN and CDR2 is SYDVKM in the germline V gene. V gave up 2 bases and J gave up 4 bases, with 14 bases separating them. The CDR3 sequence is 15 residues long. The CDR3 is CASSLGTGRFYGYTF. CDR3 in DNA: TGTGCCAGCAGTTTAGGAACAGGGCGTTTCTATGGCTACACCTTC.

The gene calls are TRBV19 and TRBJ2-1, with D maybe TRBD1 (5 bases). V shed 5 bases and J shed 9 bases, with 17 bases lying between them. The germline V gene encodes CDR1 LNHDA and CDR2 SQIVND (reference sequence). The length of the CDR3 is 14 residues. The CDR3 nucleotides read TGTGCCAGTAGTCTCCTGGGCAGGGTTGGTGAGCAGTTCTTC. Translating it yields CASSLLGRVGEQFF.

The gene calls are TRBV5-4 and TRBJ2-7; 7 bases fit TRBD2. The V and J ends lost 8 bases and 0 bases, in that order; junction bases with no gene match: 5. Germline CDR1 SGHNT, CDR2 YYREEE (reference sequence). This CDR3 is built from 13 residues. CDR3 in amino acids: CASTTSDSYEQYF. CDR3 DNA: TGTGCCAGTACCACTAGCGACTCCTACGAGCAGTACTTC.

A remark on this clone: This may stem from a read error, because a much larger clone lies one nucleotide away. Here the CDR3 DNA reads TGCACCAGCAGCTTGGTGGCAGGGGGCAAGGGCGGGGAGCTGTTTTTT. Translated, it gives CTSSLVAGGKGGELFF. The chain combines TRBV5-1 with TRBJ2-2; the match to TRBD1 covers 8 bases. This CDR3 is built from 16 residues. CDR1 is SGHRS, CDR2 YFSETQ, per germline.